This record concerns one TCR beta chain sequence. The CDR3 has 12 residues. V gave up 8 bases and J gave up 8 bases, with 13 bases separating them. Germline CDR1 is SNHLY and CDR2 is FYNNEI. CD8 cells regarded as naive lacked CD45RO, were positively chosen for CCR7, and omitted terminally differentiated effector memory CD45RA+ cells. The study drew its donors from healthy HIV-negative adults without recent acute infections or vaccinations. This sample was included in a study of shared clonotypes between healthy human individuals. TCRdb's copy holds only in-frame clones and misses some; the assay was immunoSEQ multiplex PCR. The sample records some 2 million clones, around 96% being singletons.

Sequenced: naive CD8+ T cells sorted from blood. The clonotype originates from a young man in good health. The chain joins TRBV2 to TRBJ2-1; D might be TRBD1 (6 bases). The CDR3 protein is CASQQGEDEQFF. As DNA, the CDR3 is TGTGCCAGCCAACAGGGTGAGGATGAGCAGTTCTTC. The full variable domain, its missing parts supplied by reference TRBV2 and TRBJ2-1, is EPEVTQTPSHQVTQMGQEVILRCVPISNHLYFYWYRQILGQKVEFLVSFYNNEISEKSEIFDDQFSVERPDGSNFTLKIRSTKLEDSAMYFCASQQGEDEQFFGPGTRLTVL.